This entry concerns a single TCR beta chain. This specimen belongs to a study of molecular identifiers for immune sequencing clone quantification. TCRdb ran MiXCR on the PCR reads and lists one entry per CDR3 protein. Of more than 450,000 distinct CDR3 sequences in the sample, about 21% were seen once. This CDR3 has 14 residues. The germline V and J ends were trimmed by 2 bases and 4 bases, with 14 bases remaining between them. Per the germline V gene, CDR1 is DFQATT and CDR2 is SNEGSKA (reference sequence). Sequencing was done on a sample of naive CD8+ T cells from blood, with Jurkat cell RNA spiked in. Subset noted: FACS-sorted CD8+CD4-CCR7+CD45RA+ naive T cells. This clonotype was obtained from a human donor in good health. Some libraries in this study had Jurkat cell RNA spiked in. This chain links TRBV20-1 with TRBJ1-1, with D tentatively TRBD1 (5 bases). The CDR3 DNA sequence: TGCAGTGCTAGATTTACGGGACGGGGCACTGAAGCTTTCTTT. Translated, it gives CSARFTGRGTEAFF.